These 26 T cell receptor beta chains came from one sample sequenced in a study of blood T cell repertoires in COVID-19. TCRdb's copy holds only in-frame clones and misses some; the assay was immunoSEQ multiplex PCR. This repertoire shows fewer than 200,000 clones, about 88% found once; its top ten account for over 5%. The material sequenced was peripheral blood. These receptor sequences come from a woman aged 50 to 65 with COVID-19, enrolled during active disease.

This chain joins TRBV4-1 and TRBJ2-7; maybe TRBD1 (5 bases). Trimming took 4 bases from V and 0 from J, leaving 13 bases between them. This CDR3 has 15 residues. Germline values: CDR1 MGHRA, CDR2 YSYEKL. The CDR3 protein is CASSPKSTASYEQYF. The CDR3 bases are TGCGCCAGCAGCCCTAAGTCGACAGCCTCCTACGAGCAGTACTTC.

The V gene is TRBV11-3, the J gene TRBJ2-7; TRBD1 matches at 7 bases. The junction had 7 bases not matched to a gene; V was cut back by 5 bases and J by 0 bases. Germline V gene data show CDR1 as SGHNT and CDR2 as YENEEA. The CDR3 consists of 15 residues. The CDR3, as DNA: TGTGCCAGCAGCCGAGATGGACAGGTCTCCTACGAGCAGTACTTC. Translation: CASSRDGQVSYEQYF.

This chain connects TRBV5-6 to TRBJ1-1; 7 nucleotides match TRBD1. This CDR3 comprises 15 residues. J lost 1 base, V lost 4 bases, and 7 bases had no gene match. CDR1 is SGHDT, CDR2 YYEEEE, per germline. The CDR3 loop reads CASSGGTEPNTEAFF. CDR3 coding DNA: TGTGCCAGCAGCGGAGGGACAGAGCCGAACACTGAAGCTTTCTTT.

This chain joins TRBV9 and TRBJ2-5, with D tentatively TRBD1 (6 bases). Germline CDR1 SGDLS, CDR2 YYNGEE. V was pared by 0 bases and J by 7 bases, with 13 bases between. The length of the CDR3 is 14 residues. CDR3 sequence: CASSVGGLGGTQYF. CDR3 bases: TGTGCCAGCAGCGTAGGGGGGCTTGGTGGGACCCAGTACTTC.

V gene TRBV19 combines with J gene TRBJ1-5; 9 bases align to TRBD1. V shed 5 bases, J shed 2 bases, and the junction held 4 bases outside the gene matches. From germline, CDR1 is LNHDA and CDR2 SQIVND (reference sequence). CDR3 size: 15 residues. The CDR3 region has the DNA TGTGCCAGTAGTGACAGGGGGAGTCGCAATCAGCCCCAGCATTTT. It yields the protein CASSDRGSRNQPQHF.

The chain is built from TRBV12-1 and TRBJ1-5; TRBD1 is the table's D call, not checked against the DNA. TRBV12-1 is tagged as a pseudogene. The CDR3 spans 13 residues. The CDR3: CASSFGGPGTQHF. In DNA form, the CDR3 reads TGTGCCAGCAGCTTTGGTGGACCAGGGACCCAGCATTTT.

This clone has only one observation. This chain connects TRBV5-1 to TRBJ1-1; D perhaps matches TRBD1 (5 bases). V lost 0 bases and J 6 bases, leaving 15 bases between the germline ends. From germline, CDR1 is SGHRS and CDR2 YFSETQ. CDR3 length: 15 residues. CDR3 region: CASSLGDSPGAEAFF. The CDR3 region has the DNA TGCGCCAGCAGCTTGGGCGACAGTCCAGGCGCTGAAGCTTTCTTT.

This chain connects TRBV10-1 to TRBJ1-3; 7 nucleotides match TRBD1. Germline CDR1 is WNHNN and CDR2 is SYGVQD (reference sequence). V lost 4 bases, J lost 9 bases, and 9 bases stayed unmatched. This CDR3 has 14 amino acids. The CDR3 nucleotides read TGCGCCAGCAGTGGACAGGGTGAGGTTGGCACCATATATTTT. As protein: CASSGQGEVGTIYF.

The DNA of the CDR3 is TGTGCCAGCAGCACACAGGGGCTGGGTGGCTACACCTTC. Its translation: CASSTQGLGGYTF. V is TRBV28 and J is TRBJ1-2; 7 bases fit TRBD1. Trimming removed 6 bases from V and 7 bases from J; junction bases left unmatched: 8. The germline gives CDR1 MDHEN, CDR2 SYDVKM. This CDR3 spans 13 amino acids.

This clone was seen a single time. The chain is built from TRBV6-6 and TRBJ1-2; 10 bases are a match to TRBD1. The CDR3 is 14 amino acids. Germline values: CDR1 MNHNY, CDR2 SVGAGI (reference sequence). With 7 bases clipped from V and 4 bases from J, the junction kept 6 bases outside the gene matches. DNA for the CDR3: TGTGCCAGCAACGACAGGGGGCCCAGCTATGGCTACACCTTC. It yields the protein CASNDRGPSYGYTF.

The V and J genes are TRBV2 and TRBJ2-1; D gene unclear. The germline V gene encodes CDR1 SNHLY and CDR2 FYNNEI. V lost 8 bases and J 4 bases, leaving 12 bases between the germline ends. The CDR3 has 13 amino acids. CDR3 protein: CASASYTYNEQFF. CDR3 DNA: TGTGCCAGCGCCAGTTATACGTACAATGAGCAGTTCTTC.

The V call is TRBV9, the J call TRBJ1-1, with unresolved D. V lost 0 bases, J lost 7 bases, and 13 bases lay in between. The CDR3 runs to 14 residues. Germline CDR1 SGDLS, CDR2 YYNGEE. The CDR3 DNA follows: TGTGCCAGCAGCGTAGGGTCGGAGCTCCTTGAAGCTTTCTTT. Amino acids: CASSVGSELLEAFF.

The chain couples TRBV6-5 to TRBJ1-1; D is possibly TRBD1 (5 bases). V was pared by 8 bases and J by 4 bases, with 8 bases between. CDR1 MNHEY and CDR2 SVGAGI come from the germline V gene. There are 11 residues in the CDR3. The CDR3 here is CASRGTTEAFF. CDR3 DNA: TGTGCCAGCCGCGGGACCACTGAAGCTTTCTTT.

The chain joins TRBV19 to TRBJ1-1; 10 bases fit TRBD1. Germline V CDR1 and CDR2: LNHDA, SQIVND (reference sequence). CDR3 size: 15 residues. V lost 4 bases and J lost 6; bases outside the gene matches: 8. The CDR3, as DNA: TGTGCCAGTAGTAAATCGGGACAGGGGAGACCTGAAGCTTTCTTT. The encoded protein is CASSKSGQGRPEAFF.

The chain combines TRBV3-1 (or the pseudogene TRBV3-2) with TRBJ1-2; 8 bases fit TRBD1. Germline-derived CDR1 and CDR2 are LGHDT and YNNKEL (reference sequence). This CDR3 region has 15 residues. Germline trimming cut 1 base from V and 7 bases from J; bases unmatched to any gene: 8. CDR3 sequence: CASSQGQGFPSGYTF. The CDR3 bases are TGTGCCAGCAGCCAAGGACAGGGGTTTCCGTCTGGCTACACCTTC.

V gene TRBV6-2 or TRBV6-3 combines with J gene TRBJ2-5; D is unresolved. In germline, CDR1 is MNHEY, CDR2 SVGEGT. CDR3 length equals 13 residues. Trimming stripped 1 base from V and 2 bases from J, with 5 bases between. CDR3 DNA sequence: TGTGCCAGCAGTTACTTCCAGCAAGAGACCCAGTACTTC. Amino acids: CASSYFQQETQYF.

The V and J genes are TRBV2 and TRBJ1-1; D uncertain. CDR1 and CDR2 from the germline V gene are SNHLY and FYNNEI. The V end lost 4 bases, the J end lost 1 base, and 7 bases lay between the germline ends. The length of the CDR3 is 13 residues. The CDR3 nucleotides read TGTGCCAGCAGTGTCGGTACGAACACTGAAGCTTTCTTT. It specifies CASSVGTNTEAFF.

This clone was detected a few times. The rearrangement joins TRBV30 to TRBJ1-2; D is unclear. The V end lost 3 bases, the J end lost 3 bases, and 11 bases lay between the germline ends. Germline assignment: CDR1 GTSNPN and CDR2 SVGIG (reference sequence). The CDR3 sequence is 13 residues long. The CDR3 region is CAWRDGRYYGYTF. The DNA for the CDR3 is TGTGCCTGGAGGGACGGGAGGTACTATGGCTACACCTTC.

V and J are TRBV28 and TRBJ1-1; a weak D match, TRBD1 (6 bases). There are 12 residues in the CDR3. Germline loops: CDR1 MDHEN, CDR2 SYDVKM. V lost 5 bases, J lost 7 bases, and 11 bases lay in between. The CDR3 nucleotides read TGTGCCAGCAGTCTCGGACAGTATGAAGCTTTCTTT. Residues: CASSLGQYEAFF. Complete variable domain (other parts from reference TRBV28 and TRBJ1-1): DVKVTQSSRYLVKRTGEKVFLECVQDMDHENMFWYRQDPGLGLRLIYFSYDVKMKEKGDIPEGYSVSREKKERFSLILESASTNQTSMYLCASSLGQYEAFFGQGTRLTVV.

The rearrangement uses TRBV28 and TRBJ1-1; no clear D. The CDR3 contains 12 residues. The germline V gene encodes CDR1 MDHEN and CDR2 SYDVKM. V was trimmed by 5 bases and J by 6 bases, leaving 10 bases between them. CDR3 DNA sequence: TGTGCCAGCAGTACCTCCTGGCCTGAAGCTTTCTTT. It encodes CASSTSWPEAFF. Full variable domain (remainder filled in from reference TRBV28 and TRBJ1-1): DVKVTQSSRYLVKRTGEKVFLECVQDMDHENMFWYRQDPGLGLRLIYFSYDVKMKEKGDIPEGYSVSREKKERFSLILESASTNQTSMYLCASSTSWPEAFFGQGTRLTVV.

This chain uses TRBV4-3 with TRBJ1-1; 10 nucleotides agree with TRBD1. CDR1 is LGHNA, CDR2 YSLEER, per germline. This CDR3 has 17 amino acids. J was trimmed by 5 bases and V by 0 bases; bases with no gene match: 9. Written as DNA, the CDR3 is TGCGCCAGCAGCCAAGATGGGACAGGGGCGCGGGGGACTGAAGCTTTCTTT. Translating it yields CASSQDGTGARGTEAFF.

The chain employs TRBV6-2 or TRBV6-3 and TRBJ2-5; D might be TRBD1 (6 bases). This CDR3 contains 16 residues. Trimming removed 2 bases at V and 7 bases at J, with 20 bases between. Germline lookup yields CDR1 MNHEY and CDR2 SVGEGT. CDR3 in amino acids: CASSYHPTGSGWTQYF. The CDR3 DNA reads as TGTGCCAGCAGTTACCACCCGACAGGATCTGGTTGGACCCAGTACTTC.

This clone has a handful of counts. The CDR3 sequence: CASSLEGTGVAGYTF. The CDR3, as DNA: TGTGCCAGCAGCTTAGAAGGGACTGGGGTGGCTGGCTACACCTTC. The chain joins TRBV7-2 to TRBJ1-2; TRBD1 is a possible D gene (5 bases). The CDR3 contains 15 residues. Germline CDR1 SGHTA, CDR2 FQGNSA. Trimming took off 1 base at V and 7 bases at J, with 16 bases between the two ends.

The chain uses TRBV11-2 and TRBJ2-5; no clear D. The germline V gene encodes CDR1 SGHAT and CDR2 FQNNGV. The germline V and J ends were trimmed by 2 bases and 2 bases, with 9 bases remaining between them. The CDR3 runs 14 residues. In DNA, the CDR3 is TGTGCCAGCAGCTTATTTAATCTGCAAGAGACCCAGTACTTC. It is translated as CASSLFNLQETQYF.

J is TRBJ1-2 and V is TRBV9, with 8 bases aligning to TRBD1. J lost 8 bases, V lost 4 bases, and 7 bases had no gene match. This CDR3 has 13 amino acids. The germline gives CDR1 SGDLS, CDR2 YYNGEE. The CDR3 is CASSPDRGGGYTF. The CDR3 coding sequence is TGTGCCAGCAGCCCCGACAGGGGTGGCGGCTACACCTTC.

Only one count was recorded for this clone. The CDR3 reads CAWSETAYEQYF. DNA of the CDR3: TGTGCCTGGAGTGAGACAGCCTACGAGCAGTACTTC. V usage is TRBV30 and J usage is TRBJ2-7; TRBD1 might be the D (5 bases). Germline V CDR1 and CDR2: GTSNPN, SVGIG (reference sequence). The CDR3 is 12 residues long. V gave up 1 base and J gave up 2 bases, with 6 bases separating them.